The T cell receptor beta chain under discussion was sequenced for a study of blood T cell repertoires in COVID-19. About the study: There were acute and convalescent COVID-19 samples, and they came from the United States, Italy and Spain. Sample material is recorded as cDNA or gDNA derived from T cells, B-cell-depleted T cells, or PBMCs.

The V gene's germline CDR1 is KGHDR and CDR2 SFDVKD. V lost 8 bases, J lost 7 bases, and 7 bases stayed unmatched. The CDR3 totals 13 residues. Patients at the Seattle site were enrolled during active infection and followed longitudinally. Original analysis: Using reference gene primer amplification, nucleated cell counts were estimated. The table came from immunoSEQ multiplex PCR; TCRdb's copy has only in-frame clones and leaves some out. V, J and clone size are those of that table, while D and trimming were read from the DNA. Among 410,000 or so clones listed, around 91% were seen once. Sequencing used peripheral blood. The V and J genes are TRBV24-1 and TRBJ1-2, with 9 bases lining up with TRBD1. This TCR was sampled from a woman aged 40 to 50 with COVID-19, enrolled during active disease. CDR3 in amino acids: CATMGQGLSGYTF. CDR3 nucleotide sequence: TGTGCCACCATGGGACAGGGATTATCTGGCTACACCTTC.